This is a list of T cell receptor beta chains from one sample in a study of cytomegalovirus exposure and HLA in healthy donors. The assay was immunoSEQ multiplex PCR, and TCRdb's table has in-frame clones only and misses some. The top ten clones hold over 1.2% of a sample with fewer than 200,000 clones, roughly 76% of them seen once. Material: PBMCs. These receptor sequences come from a man aged 60 to 69 in good health and CMV-seronegative. Each CDR3 is given with its conserved first and last residue. Fields, in order: D gene, clone size, V gene, J gene, CDR3 DNA, CDR3 protein. A D gene is named only where the DNA matches it firmly. Clone sizes are given selectively: once, few, many, or a class where the clone is expanded.

TRBD1	few	TRBV4-1	TRBJ2-7	TGCGCCAGCAGCCTCGTCGGGACAGGGCCTTCCTACGAGCAGTACTTC	CASSLVGTGPSYEQYF
TRBD1	-	TRBV5-4	TRBJ2-2	TGTGCCAGCAGCGGAAAAACAGGGGATCCCGGGGAGCTGTTTTTT	CASSGKTGDPGELFF
TRBD2	-	TRBV5-1	TRBJ2-5	TGCGCCAGCAGCTCCCTAGCGGGAGGAGGGGAGACCCAGTACTTC	CASSSLAGGGETQYF
-	-	TRBV6-1	TRBJ1-2	TGTGCCAGCAGTGAAGTTTTTGAACAGAGCTATGGCTACACCTTC	CASSEVFEQSYGYTF
-	-	TRBV18	TRBJ1-2	TGTGCCAGCTCACCCAAAATACAGGTAGGAGCTAACTATGGCTACACCTTC	CASSPKIQVGANYGYTF
-	few	TRBV5-6	TRBJ1-2	TGTGCCAGCAGCTTGGGCGGCAGGGGTTACGGCTACACCTTC	CASSLGGRGYGYTF
TRBD1	-	TRBV4-3	TRBJ2-7	TGCGCCAGCAGCCAAGAGACAGGGCAATACGAGCAGTACTTC	CASSQETGQYEQYF
TRBD1	-	TRBV5-1	TRBJ2-7	TGCGCCAGCAGCACGGGACAGGGGGCGGAAGAGCAGTACTTC	CASSTGQGAEEQYF
TRBD2	-	TRBV9	TRBJ2-7	TGTGCCAGCAGCGTAGCGGGGGGGCCTTACGAGCAGTACTTC	CASSVAGGPYEQYF
TRBD2	-	TRBV9	TRBJ2-1	TGTGCCAGCAGCGCAAGCGGGAGGGCCCTGAATGAGCAGTTCTTC	CASSASGRALNEQFF
TRBD1	-	TRBV7-2	TRBJ1-2	TGTGCCAGCAGCGAGGGACAGGGCCTTAACTATGGCTACACCTTC	CASSEGQGLNYGYTF
-	-	TRBV7-3	TRBJ1-2	TGTGCCAGCAGCCTTAATGGGTGGGGGGGCGAGACCTTC	CASSLNGWGGETF
-	few	TRBV7-6	TRBJ2-2	TGTGCCAGCAGCTTAGCGAGGTTCACCGGGGAGCTGTTTTTT	CASSLARFTGELFF
-	-	TRBV7-8	TRBJ2-3	TGTGCCAGCAGCTTTCCCAGCGGCACAGATACGCAGTATTTT	CASSFPSGTDTQYF
-	-	TRBV4-2	TRBJ2-7	TGTGCCAGCAGCCAAGACGCCTACGAGCAGTACTTC	CASSQDAYEQYF
-	-	TRBV5-6	TRBJ2-3	TGTGCCAGCAGCTTCAAAGATACGCAGTATTTT	CASSFKDTQYF
TRBD1	-	TRBV28	TRBJ1-2	TGTGCCAGCAGTGGGGACAGAGCCTATGGCTACACCTTC	CASSGDRAYGYTF
TRBD1	-	TRBV5-1	TRBJ2-3	TGCGCCAGCGCCGGGACAGGGGGCGTCGATACGCAGTATTTT	CASAGTGGVDTQYF
-	-	TRBV30	TRBJ2-3	TGTGCCTGGAGCCTCCGACGACTGGCTGGAGGGTATTTT	CAWSLRRLAGGYF
-	-	TRBV14	TRBJ1-2	TGTGCCAGCAGCCCCAACAGTAACTATGGCTACACCTTC	CASSPNSNYGYTF
TRBD1	-	TRBV14	TRBJ1-2	TGTGCCAGCAGCCAAGGCGAGGGGGCAGTCGGTGGCTACACCTTC	CASSQGEGAVGGYTF
TRBD2	once	TRBV10-1	TRBJ2-2	TGCGCCAGCAGTGCCGGGGCCCGGTCTAGCGGGAGGGCCCACACCGGGGAGCTGTTTTTT	CASSAGARSSGRAHTGELFF
-	-	TRBV19	TRBJ2-2	TGTGCCAGTAGTATAGATCTCTCCCCCGGCGGTGGGGAGCTGTTTTTT	CASSIDLSPGGGELFF
-	-	TRBV11-2	TRBJ2-2	TGTGCCAGCAGCCCCGGGACATTGGGGGCCACCGGGGAGCTGTTTTTT	CASSPGTLGATGELFF
TRBD1	few	TRBV30	TRBJ1-2	TGTGCCTGGAGTGTAAAAGGGACAGGGGGCCGTGGCTACACCTTC	CAWSVKGTGGRGYTF
-	-	TRBV4-3	TRBJ2-3	TGCGCCAGCAGCAAGATAGCCCTAGGAGGATACACAGATACGCAGTATTTT	CASSKIALGGYTDTQYF
-	-	TRBV7-9	TRBJ2-5	TGTGCCAGCAGCTTCTCCGGGGGAGGACAGACCCAGTACTTC	CASSFSGGGQTQYF